These T cell receptor beta chains were read from a single sample in a study of shared clonotypes between healthy human individuals. Sequencing was performed with immunoSEQ multiplex PCR; in TCRdb, only in-frame clones are kept and a portion is missing. The sample holds hundreds of thousands of clones, around 96% seen once. The sample consisted of naive CD8+ T cells sorted from blood. These TCRs come from a woman between 25 and 40 years old in good health. Each CDR3 is given without its conserved first and last residue. Clone size appears in some rows only: once, few, many, or a class for an expanded clone.

>TRBV28|TRBJ2-2|-
ASSPPSPGGRNNGELF
>TRBV4-1|TRBJ2-7|-
ASRHTSGSDEQY
>TRBV30|TRBJ1-1|-
AWSLVPRGQEAF
>TRBV2|TRBJ2-7|-
ASSKDRAPREQY
>TRBV7-9|TRBJ2-1|-
ASSWMTGNHNEQF
>TRBV9|TRBJ2-1|-
ASIDGLNNEQF
>TRBV9|TRBJ2-3|once
ASSLGGLSTDTQY
>TRBV28|-|-
ASSRLAGVYEQY
>TRBV6-5|TRBJ2-7|-
ASSTGTSGYEQY
>TRBV27|TRBJ1-6|-
ASSLSLGSPLH
>TRBV18|TRBJ2-7|-
ASSGTGGSGLAGGEIYEQY
>TRBV27|TRBJ2-6|-
ASRETGGAGANVLT
>TRBV2|TRBJ2-2|-
ASREGVLGELF
>TRBV15|TRBJ2-5|-
ATSLTDRGSQETQY
>TRBV15|TRBJ2-1|-
ATRPGQDDEQF
>TRBV7-9|TRBJ1-5|-
ASSLKGDQPQH
>TRBV5-8|TRBJ2-7|-
ASSLALATYEQY
>TRBV28|TRBJ2-1|-
ASSLLYEQF
>TRBV4-1|TRBJ1-3|-
ASSQVGGTGNTIY
>TRBV27|TRBJ2-3|-
ASNGGGLDTQY
>TRBV13|TRBJ2-3|-
ASSTHTITDTQY
>TRBV27|TRBJ2-3|-
ASSLGTATDTQY
>TRBV7-2|TRBJ2-2|-
ASSRPGLQNTGELF
>TRBV9|TRBJ2-3|-
ASSGSGGLTDTQY
>TRBV5-8|TRBJ2-1|-
AIRLEGGRSYNEQF
>TRBV6-5|TRBJ2-5|-
ASRGYQETQY
>TRBV7-2|TRBJ2-7|-
ASRRARDGQY
>TRBV28|TRBJ2-2|-
ASKIPGLAGTTGELF
>TRBV27|TRBJ1-5|-
ASSPMDRDQPQH
>TRBV27|TRBJ2-7|-
ASSLQGAPYEQY
>TRBV5-6|TRBJ2-1|-
ASSLGGSSYNEQF
>TRBV5-1|TRBJ2-1|-
ASSSDPLWLEQF
>TRBV5-1|TRBJ2-7|-
ASRTGSEQY
>TRBV11-2|TRBJ2-1|-
ASSPPYNRYNEQF
>TRBV5-1|TRBJ2-7|-
ASSLGQGIYEQY
>TRBV5-4|TRBJ2-7|-
ASSRGQGNYEQY
>TRBV5-1|TRBJ1-1|-
ASSGGQGGYTEAF
>TRBV28|TRBJ2-1|-
ASSLRTSAYNEQF
>TRBV10-2|TRBJ2-3|once
ASRLDYSTDTQY
>TRBV10-2|TRBJ2-1|once
ASSESSASGRAIYNEQF
>TRBV4-1|TRBJ2-7|once
ASSLTSGRSSYEQY
>TRBV5-5|TRBJ1-2|-
ASSSTGKGGYT
>TRBV9|TRBJ1-1|few
ASSGGTAEAF
>TRBV27|TRBJ2-3|-
ASTPRGTDTQY
>TRBV28|-|once
ASSIGDYYEQY
>TRBV28|TRBJ1-3|-
ASSHAWGGPGNTIY